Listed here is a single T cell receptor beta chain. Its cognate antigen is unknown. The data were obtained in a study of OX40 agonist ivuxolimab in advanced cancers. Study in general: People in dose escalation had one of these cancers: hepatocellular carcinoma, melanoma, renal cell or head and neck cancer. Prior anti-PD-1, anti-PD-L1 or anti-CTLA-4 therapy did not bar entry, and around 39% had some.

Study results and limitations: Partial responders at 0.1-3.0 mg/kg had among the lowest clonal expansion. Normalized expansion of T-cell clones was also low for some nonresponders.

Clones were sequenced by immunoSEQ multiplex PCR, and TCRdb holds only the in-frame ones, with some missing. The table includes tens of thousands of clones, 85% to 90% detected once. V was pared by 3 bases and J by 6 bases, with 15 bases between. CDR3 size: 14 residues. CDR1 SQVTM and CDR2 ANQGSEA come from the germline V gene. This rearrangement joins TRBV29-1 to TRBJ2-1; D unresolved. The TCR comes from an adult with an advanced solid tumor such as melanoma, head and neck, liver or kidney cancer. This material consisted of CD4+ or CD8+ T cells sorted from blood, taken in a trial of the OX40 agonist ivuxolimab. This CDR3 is CSVDVARRFNEQFF. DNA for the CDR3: TGCAGCGTTGACGTGGCACGTAGGTTCAATGAGCAGTTCTTC.